Included here is one T cell receptor beta chain sequence, with context. This clone has only a few counts. No antigen is known for it. Per-base quality was not reported, and no clone a single base away is much larger than it. The time point label here, explained by the study, means: baseline before first vaccination. The vaccinee samples were drawn from two UK trials, COV001 and COV002, one of which was a single-blind randomized controlled phase 2/3 trial testing AZD1222 (ChAdOx1 nCoV-19) in healthy adults. For TCRbeta chain sequencing, PBMC samples from trial participants were taken at day 0 and at day 28 after the second dose. The CDR3 regions of human TCRbeta chains were analyzed by immunosequencing. On the authors' methods: TCRs in the repertoires were matched against a reference library of SARS-CoV-2-specific TCRs that had been generated with the MIRA antigen-specificity platform. Breadth was defined as the fraction of unique TCRs that were SARS-CoV-2-associated. Depth was defined as the fraction of total T cells that were SARS-CoV-2-associated. Using the MIRA data, each spike-specific TCR was mapped to the spike region that the TCR reacts to and placed in a CD4 or CD8 class. Log10-transformed breadth and depth values were compared by one-way ANOVA with Sidak's multiple comparisons tests. TCRdb retrieved this table from immuneACCESS and kept in-frame rearrangements only. Not all clones are present; in checked studies, unresolved V genes account for under half, and no reason is known for the remainder. V and J calls and clone size come straight from that table; D and trimming were deduced from the DNA. Recorded for this sample are under 120,000 clones; 92% of them occurred a single time. The ten largest clonotypes hold about 1.2% of the sample.

The entry originates in a study of T cell responses to AZD1222 COVID-19 vaccine (dated by TCRdb to the early 2020s). About the study as a whole: Because spike-specific TCR depth and breadth did not differ between the two schedules, AZD1222 recipients who got a second dose at roughly 4 weeks were pooled with those who got a second dose at roughly 12 weeks. A total of just over 230 trial participants underwent TCR sequencing, of whom 200 to 220 received two doses of AZD1222 and around 26 received two doses of the MenACWY control vaccine. Trial participants were enrolled by age into 18-55, 56-69 and 70-plus year subgroups, with roughly 160, 29 and 62 TCR-sequenced participants respectively.

V is shortened by 5 bases, J by 4 bases, and the region joining them spans 9 bases. CDR1 and CDR2 are read off the germline V gene (reference sequence) as SEHNR and FQNEAQ. Its CDR3 holds 13 amino acids, cysteine through phenylalanine. Only the CDR3 part of the read is kept: 39 bases, read in frame from the first base. Points the paper makes about the study in general: The vaccine-associated CD4 TCRs covered the entire spike protein, and the dominant responses fell in regions 160-218 and 743-854. No day 14 peak-response samples were available, so repertoires were characterized only after the peak T cell response. The 56-69-year group was small, and its depth increase did not reach significance, likely because of low power. A significant rise in spike-specific TCR breadth and depth was observed after two AZD1222 doses relative to day 0 and relative to MenACWY recipients. Epitopes outside the regions mutated in the B.1.351 and B.1.1.7 variants were reportedly recognized by nearly half of the unique spike-specific TCRs. Conclusions about previously exposed vaccinees are limited because only a handful of AZD1222 recipients were SARS-CoV-2 seropositive at baseline. Participants were mostly white British, with more females than males. The authors suggested clonal diversity may have been underestimated.

This chain joins TRBV7-9 to TRBJ1-5; a tentative D call is TRBD1 (5 bases match). The sequencing used peripheral blood, collected on day 0 of AZD1222 vaccination. The receptor comes from an adult in good health. The DNA is TGTGCCAGCAGCGCAAAGGGGAATCAGCCCCAGCATTTT. This gives the protein CASSAKGNQPQHF.